This T cell receptor beta chain was recovered during a study of early T cells in non-severe SARS-CoV-2 infection. Study as a whole: Unpaired chains resulted from sequencing bulk RNA of unsorted whole blood. Study observations and caveats: The VDJdb matching leaned toward anti-spike CD8 responses and overlooked private and CD4 specificities.

The germline gives CDR1 KGHSH, CDR2 LQKENI. CDR3 length equals 14 residues. The V gene lost 5 bases and the J gene lost 2 bases, with 10 bases spanning the gap. The table lists this clonotype with many counts. The antigen is unknown. Each cDNA molecule carried a unique molecular identifier. TCRdb analysed the 5' RACE reads with MiXCR anew, one entry per CDR3 protein. The sample holds about 40,000 distinct CDR3 sequences; over 3.5% are singletons and the top ten take around 4.9%. This sequence originates from an adult who was a healthcare worker with PCR-confirmed SARS-CoV-2 infection or an uninfected control (not recorded which). The rearrangement links TRBV18 to TRBJ2-1; no clear D gene. Sequences were obtained from whole blood. The CDR3 nucleotides are TGTGCCAGCTCAAGAGGTCTAGCCTACAATGAGCAGTTCTTC. Translated: CASSRGLAYNEQFF.